The entry below gives a single TCR beta chain sequence along with its context. This receptor's antigen is unknown. Nothing much larger sits one base from this clone, and base qualities are not available. The CDR3 covers 15 residues, taking in both the cysteine and the phenylalanine. The CDR3 DNA has 45 bases and is translated from base 1. Cut back by 0 bases and 4 bases, the V and J ends lie 13 bases apart. The germline V gene gives CDR1 as SNHLY and CDR2 as FYNNEI. This sample is drawn from a study of control samples from healthy donors and cancer patients (dated by TCRdb to about 2020). The library was generated by the immunoSEQ multiplex PCR assay. In TCRdb, the immuneACCESS table is reduced to in-frame sequences with V and J assigned. These tables do not hold every clone; where another copy was compared, an unresolved V gene accounts for under half, and the others remain unexplained. This sample is represented by 130,000 or so clones; 87% of them were singletons. The biggest ten clones account for 8% to 9% of the sample.

The TCR comes from a man in his forties in good health. The rearrangement joined TRBV2 to TRBJ2-7, with TRBD2 tentatively as D gene (6 bases match). The sequenced sample consisted of blood. The nucleotide sequence is given as TGTGCCAGCAGTGAAGCGCGGGGTGGCCTATACGAGCAGTACTTC. Its product reads: CASSEARGGLYEQYF. The entire variable domain, with the stretches around the CDR3 drawn from the reference TRBV2 and TRBJ2-7 proteins, is EPEVTQTPSHQVTQMGQEVILRCVPISNHLYFYWYRQILGQKVEFLVSFYNNEISEKSEIFDDQFSVERPDGSNFTLKIRSTKLEDSAMYFCASSEARGGLYEQYFGPGTRLTVT.